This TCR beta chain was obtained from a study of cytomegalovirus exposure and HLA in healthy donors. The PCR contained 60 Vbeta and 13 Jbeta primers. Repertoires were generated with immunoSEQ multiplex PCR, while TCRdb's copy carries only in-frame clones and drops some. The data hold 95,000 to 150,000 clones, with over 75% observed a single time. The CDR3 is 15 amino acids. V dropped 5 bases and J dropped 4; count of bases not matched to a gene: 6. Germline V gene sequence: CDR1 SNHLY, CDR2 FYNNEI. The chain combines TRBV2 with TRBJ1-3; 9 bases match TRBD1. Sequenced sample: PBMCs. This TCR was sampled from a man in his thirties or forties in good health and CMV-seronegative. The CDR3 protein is CASSPYRGRGNTIYF. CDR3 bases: TGTGCCAGCAGTCCATACAGGGGGCGAGGAAACACCATATATTTT.